Below, 27 T cell receptor beta chains from the same sample are listed, as sequenced in a study of sequential checkpoint blockade in melanoma. Treatment given: randomized to nivolumab then ipilimumab (arm A) or the reverse (arm B). This table comes from immunoSEQ multiplex PCR, and its TCRdb copy is limited to in-frame clones, with some not included. In the table there are approximately 20,000 clones, over 60% of which are singletons. The sequencing used CD8+ T cells sorted from blood (inferred from file names), collected from a patient given nivolumab and ipilimumab in sequence. The source is a human donor with melanoma.

The chain is built from TRBV7-2 and TRBJ2-7, with 8 bases that match TRBD1. V was pared by 3 bases and J by 6 bases, with 7 bases of the junction left unmatched. CDR1 SGHTA and CDR2 FQGNSA come from the germline V gene. This CDR3 has 14 residues. The CDR3 sequence is CASSFARGLFEQYF. The CDR3 DNA is TGTGCCAGCAGCTTCGCCAGGGGGCTCTTCGAGCAGTACTTC.

Comment on this clone: One end of the junction is discordant with germline, which a read error may explain. The J gene is TRBJ2-5, the V gene TRBV7-7, with 8 bases aligning to TRBD2. Germline CDR1 is SSHAT and CDR2 is FNYEAQ (reference sequence). CDR3 size: 16 residues. The CDR3 DNA follows: TGTGCTAGCAGCTTACAGGCGGGAGGCCCTTTAGAGACCCAGTACTTC. Protein product: CASSLQAGGPLETQYF.

As DNA, the CDR3 is TGTGCCAGCACCGACCGGGACAGCTTTTTCTCTGGGGCCAACGTCCTGACTTTC. Protein product: CASTDRDSFFSGANVLTF. The chain has TRBV2 and TRBJ2-6; 7 nucleotides agree with TRBD1. The CDR3 loop spans 18 amino acids. The germline V gene encodes CDR1 SNHLY and CDR2 FYNNEI. Unmatched junction bases numbered 12, after V lost 7 bases and J lost 0 bases.

The J gene is TRBJ2-4, the V gene TRBV7-9, with 11 nucleotides matching TRBD1. The CDR3 has 19 residues. In germline, CDR1 is SEHNR, CDR2 FQNEAQ (reference sequence). Trimming removed 3 bases from V and 1 base from J; junction bases left unmatched: 11. This CDR3 reads CASSFSRTGGARAKNIQYF. As DNA, the CDR3 is TGTGCCAGCAGCTTTTCCCGGACAGGGGGCGCGAGGGCCAAAAACATTCAGTACTTC.

The rearrangement uses TRBV29-1 and TRBJ1-2; 7 nucleotides match TRBD1. The CDR3 runs 13 residues. CDR1 is SQVTM and CDR2 is ANQGSEA in the germline V gene. J gave up 6 bases and V 7 bases, and 11 bases lay outside the gene matches. The CDR3 coding sequence is TGCAGCGCCCGACAGGGTGGGCCCGATGGCTACACCTTC. Its translation is CSARQGGPDGYTF. Complete variable domain (other parts from reference TRBV29-1 and TRBJ1-2): SAVISQKPSRDICQRGTSLTIQCQVDSQVTMMFWYRQQPGQSLTLIATANQGSEATYESGFVIDKFPISRPNLTFSTLTVSNMSPEDSSIYLCSARQGGPDGYTFGSGTRLTVV.

V usage is TRBV15 and J usage is TRBJ1-4; perhaps TRBD1 as D (5 bases). V lost 1 base to trimming and J lost 4 bases, with 10 bases between them. The CDR3 has 15 residues. Germline CDR1 reads LNHNV; CDR2 reads YYDKDF (reference sequence). CDR3 nucleotides: TGTGCCACCAGCAGAGCTGGGACTTATAATGAAAAACTGTTTTTT. Residues: CATSRAGTYNEKLFF. Combining the CDR3 with reference TRBV15 and TRBJ1-4 gives the whole variable domain DAMVIQNPRYQVTQFGKPVTLSCSQTLNHNVMYWYQQKSSQAPKLLFHYYDKDFNNEADTPDNFQSRRPNTSFCFLDIRSPGLGDTAMYLCATSRAGTYNEKLFFGSGTQLSVL.

The chain recombines TRBV6-6 with TRBJ2-1; 8 bases are a match to TRBD2. The ends lost 8 bases at V and 2 bases at J; junction bases unmatched: 5. Germline lookup yields CDR1 MNHNY and CDR2 SVGAGI (reference sequence). The CDR3 consists of 14 residues. The DNA for the CDR3 is TGTGCCAGCGGCCTCGGGGGGGCCTACAATGAGCAGTTCTTC. Encoded protein: CASGLGGAYNEQFF.

The table lists this clone with many counts. The rearrangement links TRBV6-1 to TRBJ2-5; 12 bases match TRBD2. The V gene end was trimmed by 2 bases and the J gene end by 4 bases; junction bases not matched to a gene: 2. The CDR3 length is 15 residues. Per germline, CDR1 MNHNS and CDR2 SASEGT. The CDR3 region is CASSELAGGPETQYF. DNA for the CDR3: TGTGCCAGCAGTGAACTAGCGGGAGGGCCAGAGACCCAGTACTTC.

This clone was observed once. The chain is built from TRBV9 and TRBJ2-1; 10 bases align to TRBD2. Germline V lookup: CDR1 SGDLS, CDR2 YYNGEE. The V segment lost 2 bases and the J segment 8 bases; nucleotides outside the gene matches: 7. The CDR3 length is 15 residues. The DNA for the CDR3 is TGTGCCAGCAGCGTTGGACTAGCGGCGCGCTATGAGCAGTTCTTC. Translated: CASSVGLAARYEQFF.

As regards this clone: Other DNA sequences in the same sample also yield this CDR3. DNA for the CDR3: TGCGCCAGCAGCAAGTACAGCAGCTCCTACGAGCAGTACTTC. Translation gives CASSKYSSSYEQYF. The gene calls are TRBV4-3 and TRBJ2-7; no clear D gene. The V and J ends lost 5 bases and 0 bases respectively, with 11 bases between them. The CDR3 has 14 residues. The germline V gene encodes CDR1 LGHNA and CDR2 YSLEER.

The chain recombines TRBV30 with TRBJ1-2, with TRBD1 matching over 9 bases. This CDR3 is 13 amino acids long. Germline trimming cut 4 bases from V and 4 bases from J; bases unmatched to any gene: 4. Germline V gives CDR1 GTSNPN, CDR2 SVGIG (reference sequence). Here the CDR3 DNA reads TGTGCCTGGACCACAGGGGGCGGCTATGGCTACACCTTC. This translates into CAWTTGGGYGYTF. Full variable domain (outside the CDR3, taken from reference TRBV30 and TRBJ1-2): SQTIHQWPATLVQPVGSPLSLECTVEGTSNPNLYWYRQAAGRGLQLLFYSVGIGQISSEVPQNLSASRPQDRQFILSSKKLLLSDSGFYLCAWTTGGGYGYTFGSGTRLTVV.

This clone has only a few counts. This sequence joins TRBV19 and TRBJ1-4, with TRBD1 identical over 7 bases. J was trimmed by 6 bases and V by 6 bases; bases with no gene match: 13. In germline, CDR1 is LNHDA, CDR2 SQIVND (reference sequence). The CDR3 totals 16 residues. The CDR3 here is CASRDFRDRIDEKLFF. The CDR3 region has the DNA TGTGCCAGTAGGGACTTCCGGGACAGAATTGATGAAAAACTGTTTTTT.

This clone appeared once. The chain links TRBV6-5 to TRBJ2-5, with D perhaps TRBD2 (7 bases). The end of the DNA is better explained by TRBJ2-7, so the J call may be wrong. The length of the CDR3 is 15 residues. Germline CDR1 and CDR2: MNHEY and SVGAGI. CDR3 coding DNA: TGTGCCAGCAGTGGTGCGGGGGCCTTCTACTACGAGCAGTACTTC. Amino acid sequence: CASSGAGAFYYEQYF.

The J gene is TRBJ2-2, the V gene TRBV6-5, with 11 bases lining up with TRBD2. This CDR3 spans 15 amino acids. Trimming took 6 bases from V and 4 from J; bases not matched to a gene: 4. Looked up from germline, CDR1 is MNHEY and CDR2 is SVGAGI. The CDR3 reads CASSYGTSGTGELFF. CDR3 DNA: TGTGCCAGCAGCTACGGGACTAGCGGCACCGGGGAGCTGTTTTTT.

This clone was counted between two and nine times. The chain joins TRBV7-2 to TRBJ2-7; TRBD2 matches at 7 bases. Germline trimming cut 5 bases from V and 0 bases from J; bases unmatched to any gene: 13. The CDR3 contains 17 residues. The germline gives CDR1 SGHTA, CDR2 FQGNSA. CDR3 residues: CASSPLLLAVTSYEQYF. In nucleotides, the CDR3 is TGTGCCAGCAGCCCGCTGCTCCTAGCGGTGACCTCCTACGAGCAGTACTTC.

This clone was counted between two and nine times. The genes are TRBV5-8 and TRBJ2-7, with D possibly being TRBD1 (6 bases). Germline V gene data show CDR1 as SGHTS and CDR2 as YDEGEE. V was pared by 3 bases and J by 6 bases, with 13 bases between. CDR3 length: 13 residues. The CDR3 spells CASSWTVPGEQYF. CDR3 coding DNA: TGTGCCAGCAGCTGGACAGTTCCCGGCGAGCAGTACTTC.

This clone was seen once. The V gene is TRBV6-5, the J gene TRBJ2-1; 9 bases line up with TRBD2. This CDR3 has 15 residues. Germline lookup yields CDR1 MNHEY and CDR2 SVGAGI. The ends lost 0 bases at V and 8 bases at J; junction bases unmatched: 5. CDR3 sequence reads: CASSYSLAGTDEQFF. Here the CDR3 DNA reads TGTGCCAGCAGTTACTCGCTAGCGGGAACGGATGAGCAGTTCTTC.

The rearrangement links TRBV19 to TRBJ2-7; tentative D call: TRBD1 (6 bases). The germline gives CDR1 LNHDA, CDR2 SQIVND (reference sequence). The CDR3 is 15 residues long. Deletions cut 3 bases from V and 4 bases from J, with 16 bases between. The DNA of the CDR3 is TGTGCCAGTAGTATTAATACAGGGTTATCGTACGAGCAGTACTTC. As protein: CASSINTGLSYEQYF.

The chain uses TRBV9 and TRBJ2-7, with D perhaps matching TRBD2 (6 bases). The germline CDR1 and CDR2 sequences are SGDLS and YYNGEE. The CDR3 length is 15 residues. Trimming left V 0 bases short and J 0 bases short, with 10 bases between. CDR3 sequence (DNA): TGTGCCAGCAGCGTAGAAAGGGACTTCTCCTACGAGCAGTACTTC. Amino acid sequence: CASSVERDFSYEQYF. Looking up the rest from reference TRBV9 and TRBJ2-7 gives the full variable domain: DSGVTQTPKHLITATGQRVTLRCSPRSGDLSVYWYQQSLDQGLQFLIQYYNGEERAKGNILERFSAQQFPDLHSELNLSSLELGDSALYFCASSVERDFSYEQYFGPGTRLTVT.

In this sample, this clone turned up once. This chain connects TRBV27 to TRBJ2-3; possible D gene TRBD2, 6 bases. CDR3 length: 15 amino acids. Trimming removed 5 bases from V and 1 base from J, with 13 bases in between. Germline CDR1 is MNHEY and CDR2 is SMNVEV (reference sequence). CDR3 region: CASSPRRVGTDTQYF. The CDR3 DNA sequence: TGTGCCAGCAGTCCGAGGAGGGTGGGCACAGATACGCAGTATTTT.

The rearrangement uses TRBV5-1 and TRBJ2-7, with 7 positions matching TRBD1. Germline CDR1 and CDR2: SGHRS and YFSETQ. Trimming removed 4 bases from V and 2 bases from J; junction bases left unmatched: 9. The CDR3 totals 15 residues. The DNA for the CDR3 is TGCGCCAGCAGCGTTACCGGGACAGTAACCTACGAGCAGTACTTC. Amino acid sequence: CASSVTGTVTYEQYF. The variable domain in full, completed from reference TRBV5-1 and TRBJ2-7, reads KAGVTQTPRYLIKTRGQQVTLSCSPISGHRSVSWYQQTPGQGLQFLFEYFSETQRNKGNFPGRFSGRQFSNSRSEMNVSTLELGDSALYLCASSVTGTVTYEQYFGPGTRLTVT.

The chain couples TRBV27 to TRBJ2-7; possible D gene TRBD1, 5 bases. The CDR3 totals 14 residues. Deletions cut 6 bases from V and 0 bases from J, with 12 bases between. Germline V CDR1 and CDR2: MNHEY, SMNVEV (reference sequence). The CDR3 region is CASSPTVASYEQYF. As DNA, the CDR3 is TGTGCCAGCAGCCCGACAGTCGCCTCCTACGAGCAGTACTTC.

The J gene is TRBJ1-1, the V gene TRBV9, with TRBD1 identical over 10 bases. V trimming: 4 bases; J trimming: 4 bases; junction bases outside the gene matches: 10. There are 16 residues in the CDR3. Germline V lookup: CDR1 SGDLS, CDR2 YYNGEE. In nucleotides, the CDR3 is TGTGCCAGCAGCCATTACCAGGGACAGGGGTCCACTGAAGCTTTCTTT. Its protein is CASSHYQGQGSTEAFF.

This chain uses TRBV6-1 with TRBJ1-5, with 11 bases fitting TRBD1. Germline assignment: CDR1 MNHNS and CDR2 SASEGT. Trimming took 5 bases from V and 4 from J; bases not matched to a gene: 4. The CDR3 spans 15 residues. The CDR3 region is CASSPGTGGNQPQHF. In DNA, the CDR3 is TGTGCCAGCAGTCCCGGGACAGGGGGGAATCAGCCCCAGCATTTT.

V is TRBV7-9 and J is TRBJ2-5, with D maybe TRBD1 (5 bases). The J call may be mistaken, given a closer DNA end match to TRBJ2-7. CDR1 is SEHNR and CDR2 is FQNEAQ in the germline V gene (reference sequence). The CDR3 is 15 amino acids. The CDR3 DNA reads TGTGCCAGCAGCTTAGCAGGGGCCTCCCCCTACGAGCAGTACTTC. This encodes CASSLAGASPYEQYF.

A few counts support this clone. The rearrangement links TRBV27 to TRBJ2-2; 10 bases agree with TRBD2. The germline V gene has CDR1 MNHEY and CDR2 SMNVEV (reference sequence). CDR3 length: 16 residues. Trimming cost V 4 bases and J 6 bases; bases outside gene matches: 8. The CDR3 is CASSCSSGGPPGELFF. Here the CDR3 DNA reads TGTGCCAGCAGTTGCTCTAGCGGGGGCCCCCCCGGGGAGCTGTTTTTT.

V usage is TRBV27 and J usage is TRBJ2-4; D might be TRBD1 (8 bases). The V gene lost 1 base and the J gene lost 8 bases, with 15 bases spanning the gap. Germline V lookup: CDR1 MNHEY, CDR2 SMNVEV (reference sequence). CDR3 size: 15 residues. The CDR3 reads CASSLYSGGQDIQYF. Written as DNA, the CDR3 is TGTGCCAGCAGTTTATACTCGGGGGGACAGGACATTCAGTACTTC.